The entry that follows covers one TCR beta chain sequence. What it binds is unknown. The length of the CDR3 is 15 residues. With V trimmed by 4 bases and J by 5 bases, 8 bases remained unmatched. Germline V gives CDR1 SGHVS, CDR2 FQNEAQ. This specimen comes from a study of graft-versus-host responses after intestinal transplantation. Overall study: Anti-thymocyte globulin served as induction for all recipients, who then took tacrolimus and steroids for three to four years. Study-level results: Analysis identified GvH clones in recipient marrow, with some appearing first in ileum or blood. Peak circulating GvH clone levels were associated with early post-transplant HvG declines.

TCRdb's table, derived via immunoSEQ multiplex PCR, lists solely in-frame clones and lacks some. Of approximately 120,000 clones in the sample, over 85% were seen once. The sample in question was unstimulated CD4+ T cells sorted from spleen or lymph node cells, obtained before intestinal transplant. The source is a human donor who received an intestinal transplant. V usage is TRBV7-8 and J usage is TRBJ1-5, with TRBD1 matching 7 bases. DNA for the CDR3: TGTGCCAGCAGCTCATCGGGACAGAACTATCAGCCCCAGCATTTT. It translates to CASSSSGQNYQPQHF. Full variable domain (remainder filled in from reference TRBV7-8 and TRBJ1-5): GAGVSQSPRYKVAKRGQDVALRCDPISGHVSLFWYQQALGQGPEFLTYFQNEAQLDKSGLPSDRFFAERPEGSVSTLKIQRTQQEDSAVYLCASSSSGQNYQPQHFGDGTRLSIL.